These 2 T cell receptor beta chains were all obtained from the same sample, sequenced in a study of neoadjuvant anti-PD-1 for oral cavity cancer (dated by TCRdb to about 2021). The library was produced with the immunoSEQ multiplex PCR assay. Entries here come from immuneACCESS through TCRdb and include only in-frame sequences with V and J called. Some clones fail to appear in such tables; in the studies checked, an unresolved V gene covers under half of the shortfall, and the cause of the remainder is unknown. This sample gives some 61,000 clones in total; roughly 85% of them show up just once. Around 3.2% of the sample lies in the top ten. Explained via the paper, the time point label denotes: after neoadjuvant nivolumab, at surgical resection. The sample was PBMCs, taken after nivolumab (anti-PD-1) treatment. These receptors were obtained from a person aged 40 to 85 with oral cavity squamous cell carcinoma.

CDR3 sequence reads: CASSEGLGTEAFF. CDR3 DNA sequence: TGTGCCAGCAGTGAGGGACTCGGCACTGAAGCTTTCTTT. The chain uses TRBV6-1 and TRBJ1-1, with D perhaps TRBD1 (5 bases). The V and J ends lost 3 bases and 4 bases respectively, with 9 bases between them. This CDR3 is built from 13 residues. In germline, CDR1 is MNHNS, CDR2 SASEGT.

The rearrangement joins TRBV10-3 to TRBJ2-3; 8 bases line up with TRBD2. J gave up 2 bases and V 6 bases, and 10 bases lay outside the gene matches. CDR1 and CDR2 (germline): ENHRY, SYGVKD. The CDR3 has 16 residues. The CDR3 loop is CAISDDLSGDTDTQYF. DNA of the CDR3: TGTGCCATCAGCGATGACCTTAGCGGGGACACAGATACGCAGTATTTT.